This T cell receptor (beta chain) was obtained from a study of blood T cell repertoires in COVID-19. On the study more broadly: The United States, Italy and Spain provided the acute and convalescent COVID-19 samples. Nucleic acid was either cDNA or gDNA, and it came from T cells, B-cell-depleted T cells, or PBMCs.

Trimming cost V 4 bases and J 1 base; bases outside gene matches: 6. CDR1 and CDR2 (germline): SQVTM, ANQGSEA. The CDR3 consists of 14 residues. Source study methods: It was from reference gene primer amplification that nucleated cell counts were estimated. Sequenced by immunoSEQ multiplex PCR; TCRdb stores in-frame clones only, minus some. From that table come the V and J calls and clone size; the DNA was used to work out D and trimming. The data hold 95,000 to 150,000 clones, with more than 80% observed a single time. The chain joins TRBV29-1 to TRBJ2-7; 8 bases agree with TRBD2. The sample was peripheral blood. The source of this sequence is a man in his forties with acute or convalescent COVID-19. As DNA, the CDR3 is TGCAGCGTTGTCGCGGGAGGCGTTTCCTACGAGCAGTACTTC. This gives the protein CSVVAGGVSYEQYF.